Listed below are T cell receptor beta chains from one sample, sequenced in a study of cytomegalovirus exposure and HLA in healthy donors. Method: immunoSEQ multiplex PCR; TCRdb's copy keeps in-frame clones and lacks some. Of about 160,000 clones listed, just under 65% are singletons. The sequencing input was PBMCs. These receptors were obtained from a woman aged 60-75 years in good health and CMV-seropositive. Both conserved end residues are part of each CDR3. A D gene is named only where the DNA matches it firmly. Expanded clones get a size class; other rows say once, few or many, or leave the size out.

v_call,clone_size,j_call,d_call,cdr3_nt,cdr3_aa
TRBV25-1,few,TRBJ2-4,NA,TGTGCCAGCAGTGAATATAATCGTAGACTAGCCAAAAACATTCAGTACTTC,CASSEYNRRLAKNIQYF
TRBV5-1,NA,TRBJ2-1,TRBD1,TGCGCCAGCAGCGCGACAGGGGCAAGCTCCTACAATGAGCAGTTCTTC,CASSATGASSYNEQFF
TRBV9,NA,TRBJ2-1,NA,TGTGCCAGCAGCGTAGACTCGGGAACCTACAATGAGCAGTTCTTC,CASSVDSGTYNEQFF
TRBV10-3,NA,TRBJ1-1,TRBD1,TGTGCCATCAGTGGGGGACAGATGAACACTGAAGCTTTCTTT,CAISGGQMNTEAFF
TRBV6-5,few,TRBJ1-1,NA,TGTGCCAGCAGTTACTCTCCCGACACTGAAGCTTTCTTT,CASSYSPDTEAFF
TRBV28,NA,TRBJ2-3,TRBD2,TGTGCCAGCAGTTTACCGGGACTAGCGGGAGTCTCAGATACGCAGTATTTT,CASSLPGLAGVSDTQYF
TRBV2,NA,TRBJ2-1,TRBD2,TGTGCCAGCAGTGCCCCAGGGACTAGCGGGGCGTACAATGAGCAGTTCTTC,CASSAPGTSGAYNEQFF
TRBV4-3,NA,TRBJ2-1,TRBD2,TGCGCCAGCAGCCTCTCAAGGACTAGCGGGCTCTACTCCTACAATGAGCAGTTCTTC,CASSLSRTSGLYSYNEQFF
TRBV5-1,NA,TRBJ2-1,NA,TGCGCCAGCAGCTTGGGACAACACAATGAGCAGTTCTTC,CASSLGQHNEQFF
TRBV7-2,NA,TRBJ2-1,TRBD2,TGTGCCAGCAGCTTAGGGCTAGCGGGAGGACGGGGACACAATGAGCAGTTCTTC,CASSLGLAGGRGHNEQFF
TRBV2,NA,TRBJ1-6,TRBD1,TGTGCCAGCAGTTCCTTGGGACAGGGGGCGTCACCCCTCCACTTT,CASSSLGQGASPLHF
TRBV6-5,NA,TRBJ2-5,TRBD1,TGTGCCAGCAGTTACGCAGGGGGCGGGCAAGAGACCCAGTACTTC,CASSYAGGGQETQYF
TRBV7-3,NA,TRBJ2-2,NA,TGTGCCAGCAGTCACTCGACAGGCGGTTCCGGGGAGCTGTTTTTT,CASSHSTGGSGELFF
TRBV19,NA,TRBJ1-5,NA,TGTGCCAGTAGTATCCCCACGGGGGATTTTGGTCAGCCCCAGCATTTT,CASSIPTGDFGQPQHF
TRBV11-2,NA,TRBJ2-1,NA,TGTGCCAGCAGCTTAGACGCGATTGAGCAGTTCTTC,CASSLDAIEQFF
TRBV7-6,few,TRBJ2-1,NA,TGTGCCAGCAGCTTAGGACCAGGCTCCTACAATGAGCAGTTCTTC,CASSLGPGSYNEQFF
TRBV19,NA,TRBJ1-5,NA,TGTGCCAGTAGCGACAGGAGTAGCAATCAGCCCCAGCATTTT,CASSDRSSNQPQHF
TRBV14,NA,TRBJ1-1,NA,TGTGCCAGCAGCCAAGATGCTAGGCAGATGAACACTGAAGCTTTCTTT,CASSQDARQMNTEAFF
TRBV10-3,NA,TRBJ2-5,NA,TGTGCCATCAGGGGGCAGGGGAGCCAAGAGACCCAGTACTTC,CAIRGQGSQETQYF
TRBV19,NA,TRBJ2-1,TRBD2,TGTGCCAGTGCTAGCGGGCGTGATGAGCAGTTCTTC,CASASGRDEQFF